A selection of T cell receptor beta chains follows, all from one sample in a study of T cell changes during pregnancy in multiple sclerosis. Sequencing used immunoSEQ multiplex PCR; TCRdb keeps in-frame clones, though not all of them. The sample lists 75,000 to 100,000 clones, about 91% occurring once. The input for sequencing was peripheral blood, taken after pregnancy. The source of these receptors is a female donor in good health, enrolled as a control in a pregnancy study. Each CDR3 is given with its conserved first and last residue. The D gene is left open where the match is weak. Expanded clones are given a class, and other clones once, few, many or no size at all.

D | size | J | V | CDR3 | DNA
- | once | TRBJ2-7 | TRBV5-1 | CASSPVGPDSYEQYF | TGCGCCAGCAGCCCTGTGGGGCCCGACTCCTACGAGCAGTACTTC
- | - | TRBJ1-4 | TRBV30 | CAWGNRGYGEKLFF | TGTGCCTGGGGGAATCGGGGGTATGGCGAAAAACTGTTTTTT
- | - | TRBJ1-6 | TRBV6-1 | CANPIPPQVSPLHF | TGTGCCAACCCCATCCCCCCACAGGTCTCACCCCTCCACTTT
- | - | TRBJ1-5 | TRBV28 | CASRGGGEGQPQHF | TGTGCCAGCAGGGGTGGAGGGGAGGGTCAGCCCCAGCATTTT
- | - | TRBJ2-5 | TRBV15 | CATSGATSAGETQYF | TGTGCCACCAGCGGGGCGACCAGCGCGGGGGAGACCCAGTACTTC
- | - | TRBJ2-7 | TRBV11-3 | CASSSGHTYEQYF | TGTGCCAGCAGCTCGGGACACACCTACGAGCAGTACTTC
- | - | TRBJ2-3 | TRBV7-8 | CASSSGHKGPDTQYF | TGTGCCAGCAGCTCGGGACATAAAGGACCAGATACGCAGTATTTT
- | - | TRBJ1-1 | TRBV28 | CASSLRGTRTEAFF | TGTGCCAGCAGTTTGCGGGGAACCCGTACTGAAGCTTTCTTT
TRBD1 | - | TRBJ2-7 | TRBV10-3 | CAISATTGGYEQYF | TGTGCCATCAGTGCCACCACAGGGGGCTACGAGCAGTACTTC
- | - | TRBJ1-2 | TRBV6-4 | CASSDSTGGGYTF | TGTGCCAGCAGTGACTCGACCGGGGGTGGCTACACCTTC
TRBD1 | - | TRBJ1-2 | TRBV5-4 | CASSLFQTGRAYGYTF | TGTGCCAGCAGCTTGTTCCAGACAGGGCGGGCCTATGGCTACACCTTC
- | - | TRBJ1-5 | TRBV27 | CASNLWPQHF | TGTGCCAGCAATCTTTGGCCCCAGCATTTT
TRBD2 | - | TRBJ2-7 | TRBV9 | CASSVRSGDPYEQYF | TGTGCCAGCAGCGTCCGTAGCGGGGACCCCTACGAGCAGTACTTC
- | - | TRBJ2-1 | TRBV6-5 | CASSPLLGSANEQFF | TGTGCCAGCAGTCCACTCCTCGGCAGCGCCAATGAGCAGTTCTTC
- | - | TRBJ2-7 | TRBV6-5 | CASSWGQGPYEQYF | TGTGCCAGCAGTTGGGGGCAGGGGCCCTACGAGCAGTACTTC
- | few | TRBJ1-3 | TRBV5-1 | CASTDPAGSGNTIYF | TGCGCCAGCACCGACCCGGCGGGCTCTGGAAACACCATATATTTT
TRBD1 | - | TRBJ1-6 | TRBV5-6 | CASSSGTENSPLHF | TGTGCCAGCAGCTCCGGGACAGAGAATTCACCCCTCCACTTT
TRBD1 | once | TRBJ1-2 | TRBV5-1 | CASSAGQHNTLANYGYTF | TGCGCCAGCAGCGCGGGACAGCACAATACGCTTGCTAACTATGGCTACACCTTC
- | - | TRBJ2-7 | TRBV6-1 | CASSEVSGASYEQYF | TGTGCCAGCAGTGAAGTATCAGGGGCTTCCTACGAGCAGTACTTC
- | - | TRBJ2-7 | TRBV6-1 | CASSDIGGSYEQYF | TGTGCCAGCAGTGATATAGGGGGTTCCTACGAGCAGTACTTC
- | - | TRBJ1-6 | TRBV18 | CASSPAMEDSPLHF | TGTGCCAGCTCACCTGCCATGGAGGATTCACCCCTCCACTTT
TRBD2 | - | TRBJ2-3 | TRBV5-6 | CASSLIGEGRLDTQYF | TGTGCCAGCAGCTTGATAGGGGAGGGCCGGTTAGATACGCAGTATTTT
- | - | TRBJ1-6 | TRBV27 | CASSPRQNNSPLHF | TGTGCCAGCAGTCCCAGACAGAACAATTCACCCCTCCACTTT
TRBD2 | once | TRBJ2-1 | TRBV25-1 | CASSRTSEMSEQFF | TGTGCCAGCAGCCGGACTAGCGAGATGTCTGAGCAGTTCTTC
- | - | TRBJ2-6 | TRBV29-1 | CSVALGRNSGANVLTF | TGCAGCGTTGCACTAGGCCGTAACTCTGGGGCCAACGTCCTGACTTTC
- | - | TRBJ1-2 | TRBV6-6 | CASSFRGGETYGYTF | TGTGCCAGCAGTTTCCGAGGGGGGGAAACCTATGGCTACACCTTC
- | - | TRBJ1-3 | TRBV14 | CASSLPGIGNTIYF | TGTGCCAGCAGCCTCCCGGGTATTGGAAACACCATATATTTT
- | - | TRBJ2-7 | TRBV19 | CASSREGREAYEQYF | TGTGCCAGTAGTCGAGAAGGGCGGGAAGCCTACGAGCAGTACTTC
TRBD1 | - | TRBJ2-3 | TRBV28 | CASSLGQRTDTQYF | TGTGCCAGCAGTCTGGGACAGCGCACAGATACGCAGTATTTT
- | - | TRBJ1-2 | TRBV27 | CASSFMAGDNYGYTF | TGTGCCAGCAGTTTTATGGCAGGGGACAACTATGGCTACACCTTC
- | - | TRBJ2-7 | TRBV7-9 | CASSWGIEQYF | TGTGCCAGCAGCTGGGGCATCGAGCAGTACTTC
- | - | TRBJ1-2 | TRBV2 | CASRAGDGYTF | TGTGCCAGCAGGGCAGGGGATGGCTACACCTTC